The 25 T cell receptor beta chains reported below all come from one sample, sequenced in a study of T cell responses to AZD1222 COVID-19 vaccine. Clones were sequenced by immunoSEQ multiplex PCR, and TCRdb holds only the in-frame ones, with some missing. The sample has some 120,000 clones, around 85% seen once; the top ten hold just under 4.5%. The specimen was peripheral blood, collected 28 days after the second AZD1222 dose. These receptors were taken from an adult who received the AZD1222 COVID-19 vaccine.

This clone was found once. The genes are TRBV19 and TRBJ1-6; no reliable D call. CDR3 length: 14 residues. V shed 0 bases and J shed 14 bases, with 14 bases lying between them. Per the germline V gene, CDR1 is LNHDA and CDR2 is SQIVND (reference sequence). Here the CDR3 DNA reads TGTGCCAGTAGTATAGATCGGGTGGCTTCGGCCCTCCACTTT. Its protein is CASSIDRVASALHF.

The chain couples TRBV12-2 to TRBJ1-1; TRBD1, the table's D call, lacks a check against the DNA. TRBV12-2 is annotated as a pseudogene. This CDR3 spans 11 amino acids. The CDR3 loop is CASRSRGEAFF. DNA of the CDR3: TGTGCAAGTCGCTCCAGGGGGGAAGCTTTCTTT.

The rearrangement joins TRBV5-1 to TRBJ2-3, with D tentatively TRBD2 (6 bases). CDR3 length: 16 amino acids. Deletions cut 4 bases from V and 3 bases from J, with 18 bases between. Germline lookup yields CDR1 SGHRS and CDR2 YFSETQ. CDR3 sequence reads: CASSQGPGEGTDTQYF. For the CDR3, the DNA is TGCGCCAGCAGCCAAGGACCGGGGGAAGGGACAGATACGCAGTATTTT. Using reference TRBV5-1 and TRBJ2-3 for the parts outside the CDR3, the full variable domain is KAGVTQTPRYLIKTRGQQVTLSCSPISGHRSVSWYQQTPGQGLQFLFEYFSETQRNKGNFPGRFSGRQFSNSRSEMNVSTLELGDSALYLCASSQGPGEGTDTQYFGPGTRLTVL.

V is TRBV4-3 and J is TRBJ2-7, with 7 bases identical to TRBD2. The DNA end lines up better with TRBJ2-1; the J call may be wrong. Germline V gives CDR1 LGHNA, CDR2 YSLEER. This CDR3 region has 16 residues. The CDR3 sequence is CASSPGGRATYNEQFF. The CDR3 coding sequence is TGCGCCAGCAGCCCGGGTGGGAGGGCGACCTACAATGAGCAGTTCTTC.

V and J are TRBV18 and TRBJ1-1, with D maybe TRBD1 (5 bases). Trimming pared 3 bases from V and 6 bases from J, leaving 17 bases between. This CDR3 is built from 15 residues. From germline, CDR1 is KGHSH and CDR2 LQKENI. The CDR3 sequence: CASSPGRQTFSEAFF. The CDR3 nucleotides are TGTGCCAGCTCACCTGGACGACAGACATTCTCTGAAGCTTTCTTT. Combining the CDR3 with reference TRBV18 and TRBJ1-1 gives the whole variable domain NAGVMQNPRHLVRRRGQEARLRCSPMKGHSHVYWYRQLPEEGLKFMVYLQKENIIDESGMPKERFSAEFPKEGPSILRIQQVVRGDSAAYFCASSPGRQTFSEAFFGQGTRLTVV.

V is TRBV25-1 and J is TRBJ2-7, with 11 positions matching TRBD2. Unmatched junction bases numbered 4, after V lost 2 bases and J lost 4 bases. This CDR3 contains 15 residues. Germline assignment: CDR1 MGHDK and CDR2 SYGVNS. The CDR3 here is CASSERLAGFYEQYF. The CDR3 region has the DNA TGTGCCAGCAGTGAAAGACTAGCGGGGTTTTACGAGCAGTACTTC.

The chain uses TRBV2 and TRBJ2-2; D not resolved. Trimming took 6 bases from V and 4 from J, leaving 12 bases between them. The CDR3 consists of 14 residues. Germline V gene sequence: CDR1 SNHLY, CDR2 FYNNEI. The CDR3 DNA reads TGTGCCAGCAGCGCTACATCGGGCACCGGGGAGCTGTTTTTT. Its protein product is CASSATSGTGELFF.

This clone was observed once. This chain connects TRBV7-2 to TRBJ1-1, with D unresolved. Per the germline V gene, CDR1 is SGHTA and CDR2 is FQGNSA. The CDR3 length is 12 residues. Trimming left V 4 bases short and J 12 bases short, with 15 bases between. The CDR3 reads CASSSDSLETFF. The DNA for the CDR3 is TGTGCCAGCAGCTCTGACTCGCTCGAGACTTTCTTT.

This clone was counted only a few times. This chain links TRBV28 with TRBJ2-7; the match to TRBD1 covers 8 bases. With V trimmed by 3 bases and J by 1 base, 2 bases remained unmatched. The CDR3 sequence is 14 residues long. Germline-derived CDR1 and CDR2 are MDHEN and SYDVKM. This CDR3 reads CASSFRDRSYEQYF. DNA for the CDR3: TGTGCCAGCAGTTTTCGGGACAGGTCCTACGAGCAGTACTTC.

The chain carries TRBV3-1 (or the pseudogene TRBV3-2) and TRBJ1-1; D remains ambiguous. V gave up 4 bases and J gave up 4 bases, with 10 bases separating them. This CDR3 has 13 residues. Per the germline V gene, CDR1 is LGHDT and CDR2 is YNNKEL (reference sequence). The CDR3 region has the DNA TGTGCCAGCAGCCTTAACCCAGGCACTGAAGCTTTCTTT. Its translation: CASSLNPGTEAFF.

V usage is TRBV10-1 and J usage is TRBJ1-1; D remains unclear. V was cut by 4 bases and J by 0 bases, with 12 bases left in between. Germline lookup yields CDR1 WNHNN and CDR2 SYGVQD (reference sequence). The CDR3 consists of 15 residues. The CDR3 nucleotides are TGCGCCAGCAGTGGATCGTTAAGCGTGAACACTGAAGCTTTCTTT. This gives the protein CASSGSLSVNTEAFF.

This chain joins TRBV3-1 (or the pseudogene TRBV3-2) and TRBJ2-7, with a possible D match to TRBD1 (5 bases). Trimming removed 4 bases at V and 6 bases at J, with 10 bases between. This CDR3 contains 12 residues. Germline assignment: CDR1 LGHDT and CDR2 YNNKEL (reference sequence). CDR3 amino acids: CASSPRVSEQYF. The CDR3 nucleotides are TGTGCCAGCAGCCCCAGGGTTTCCGAGCAGTACTTC.

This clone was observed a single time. The CDR3 protein is CASSWGTGGTEAFF. DNA for the CDR3: TGTGCCAGCAGCTGGGGGACAGGGGGCACTGAAGCTTTCTTT. The chain uses TRBV7-2 and TRBJ1-1, with 11 positions matching TRBD1. Germline V gene data show CDR1 as SGHTA and CDR2 as FQGNSA. The CDR3 contains 14 residues. With V trimmed by 4 bases and J by 4 bases, 2 bases remained unmatched.

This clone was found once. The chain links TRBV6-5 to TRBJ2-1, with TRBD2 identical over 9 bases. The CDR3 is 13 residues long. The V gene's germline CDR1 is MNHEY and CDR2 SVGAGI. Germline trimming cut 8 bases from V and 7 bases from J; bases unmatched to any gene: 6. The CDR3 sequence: CASASGGRNEQFF. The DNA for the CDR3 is TGTGCCAGCGCCAGCGGGGGGCGGAATGAGCAGTTCTTC.

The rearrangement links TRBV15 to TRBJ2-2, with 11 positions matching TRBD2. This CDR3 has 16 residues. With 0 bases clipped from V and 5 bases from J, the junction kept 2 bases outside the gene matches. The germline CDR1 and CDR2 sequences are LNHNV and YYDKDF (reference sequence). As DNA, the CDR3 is TGTGCCACCAGCAGAGATGGACTAGCGGGTACCGGGGAGCTGTTTTTT. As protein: CATSRDGLAGTGELFF.

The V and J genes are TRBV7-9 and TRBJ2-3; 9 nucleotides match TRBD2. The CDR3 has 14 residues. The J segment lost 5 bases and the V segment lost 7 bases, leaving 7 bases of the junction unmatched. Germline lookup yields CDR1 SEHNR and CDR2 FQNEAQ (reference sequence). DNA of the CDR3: TGTGCCAGCACCAGAGCGGGGGGAGGAGATACGCAGTATTTT. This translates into CASTRAGGGDTQYF.

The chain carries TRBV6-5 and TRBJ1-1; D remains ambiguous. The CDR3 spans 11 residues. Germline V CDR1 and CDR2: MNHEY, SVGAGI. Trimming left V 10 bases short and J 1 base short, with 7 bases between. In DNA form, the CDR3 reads TGTGCCACATGGCAGAACACTGAAGCTTTCTTT. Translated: CATWQNTEAFF.

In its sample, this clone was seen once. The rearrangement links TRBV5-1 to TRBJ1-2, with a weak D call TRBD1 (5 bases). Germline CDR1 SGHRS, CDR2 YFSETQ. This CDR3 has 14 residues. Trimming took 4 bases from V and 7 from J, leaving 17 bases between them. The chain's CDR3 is CASSPGGTEGGYTF. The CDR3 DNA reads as TGCGCCAGCAGCCCGGGAGGGACTGAGGGTGGCTACACCTTC.

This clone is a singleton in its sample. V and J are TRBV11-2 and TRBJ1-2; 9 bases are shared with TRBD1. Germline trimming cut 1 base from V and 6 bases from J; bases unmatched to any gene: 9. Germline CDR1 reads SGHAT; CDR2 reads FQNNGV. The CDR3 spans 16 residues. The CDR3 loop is CASSLVITGGADGYTF. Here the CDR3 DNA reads TGTGCCAGCAGCTTAGTAATAACAGGGGGCGCGGATGGCTACACCTTC.

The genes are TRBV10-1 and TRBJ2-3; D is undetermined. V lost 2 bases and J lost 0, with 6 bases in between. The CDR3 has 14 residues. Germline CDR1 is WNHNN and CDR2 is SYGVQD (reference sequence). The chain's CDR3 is CASSEAASTDTQYF. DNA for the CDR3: TGCGCCAGCAGTGAGGCGGCCAGCACAGATACGCAGTATTTT.

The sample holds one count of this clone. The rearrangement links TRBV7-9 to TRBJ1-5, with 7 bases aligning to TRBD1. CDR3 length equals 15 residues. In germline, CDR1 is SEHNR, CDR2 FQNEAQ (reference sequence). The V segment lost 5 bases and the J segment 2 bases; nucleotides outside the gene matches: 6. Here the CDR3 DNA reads TGTGCCAGCAGCCTCCTTCAGGGGGGCAATCAGCCCCAGCATTTT. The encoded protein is CASSLLQGGNQPQHF.

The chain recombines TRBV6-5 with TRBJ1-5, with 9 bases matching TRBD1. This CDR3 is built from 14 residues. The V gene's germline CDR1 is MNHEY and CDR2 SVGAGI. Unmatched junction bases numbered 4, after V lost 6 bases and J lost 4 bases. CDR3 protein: CASRTGGVNQPQHF. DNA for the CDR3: TGTGCCAGCAGAACAGGGGGCGTGAATCAGCCCCAGCATTTT.

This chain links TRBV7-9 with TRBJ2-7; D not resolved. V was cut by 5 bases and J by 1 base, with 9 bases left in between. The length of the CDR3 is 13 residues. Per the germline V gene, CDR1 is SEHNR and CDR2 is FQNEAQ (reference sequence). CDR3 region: CASSAAGSYEQYF. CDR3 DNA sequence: TGTGCCAGCAGCGCTGCTGGTTCCTACGAGCAGTACTTC.

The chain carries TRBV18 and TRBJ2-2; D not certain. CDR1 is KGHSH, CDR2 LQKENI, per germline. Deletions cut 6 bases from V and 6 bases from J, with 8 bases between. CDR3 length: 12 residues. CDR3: CASSVRSGELFF. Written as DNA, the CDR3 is TGTGCCAGCTCCGTTCGGTCCGGGGAGCTGTTTTTT.

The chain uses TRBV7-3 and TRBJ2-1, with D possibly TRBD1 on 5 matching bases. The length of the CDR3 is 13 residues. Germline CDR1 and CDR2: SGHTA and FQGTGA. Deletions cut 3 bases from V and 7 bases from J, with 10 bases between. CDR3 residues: CASSFSGFNEQFF. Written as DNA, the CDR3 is TGTGCCAGCAGCTTCTCAGGGTTTAATGAGCAGTTCTTC.